This entry features one TCR beta chain sequence. What it binds is not known. Use of 60 Vbeta and 13 Jbeta primers characterized the PCR. Assay: immunoSEQ multiplex PCR; the TCRdb copy retains only in-frame clones and omits some. Counted here are around 94,000 clones, around 66% occurring once; the ten biggest clones make up roughly 3.9%. The sample originates from a study of cytomegalovirus exposure and HLA in healthy donors. Overall study results and limits: According to an earlier analysis, most TCR beta V segments yielded productive rearrangements about 87% or about 30% of the time. Later work associated 16,951 TCR beta sequences with HLA alleles at 0.05 false discovery rate. An ancestry cluster, one associated with Asian ancestry, reportedly showed fewer N-insertions than the roughly 610-donor mean in a later analysis.

The CDR3 totals 15 residues. From germline, CDR1 is LNHNV and CDR2 YYDKDF (reference sequence). V dropped 2 bases and J dropped 8 bases, with 15 bases sitting between them. Sequences were obtained from PBMCs. The clonotype comes from a young man in good health and CMV-seronegative. V gene TRBV15 combines with J gene TRBJ1-4; possible D gene TRBD1, 6 bases. The CDR3, as DNA: TGTGCCACCAGCAGACGAGGGGGGGTTTCAGAAAAACTGTTTTTT. This translates into CATSRRGGVSEKLFF.